The present T cell receptor beta chain was sequenced within a study of CD8 T cells in Susac syndrome. Roughly 0.45 to 1 ug RNA was reverse transcribed with random hexamers. TCRdb re-called the immunoSEQ multiplex PCR reads through MiXCR, storing one row per CDR3 protein. In the table there are about 24,000 distinct CDR3 sequences, 90% to 95% of which are singletons. Trimming stripped 0 bases from V and 6 bases from J, with 12 bases between. The CDR3 totals 14 residues. The germline V gene encodes CDR1 LGHNA and CDR2 YSLEER. V gene TRBV4-3 combines with J gene TRBJ2-7; D ambiguous. The sample consisted of CD8+ T cells from PBMCs. The TCR sequence derives from a human donor with Susac syndrome. CDR3 loop: CASSQEMEKCEQYF. CDR3 in DNA: TGCGCCAGCAGCCAAGAAATGGAGAAATGCGAGCAGTACTTC.